This T cell receptor (beta chain) was sequenced for a study of T-cell reconstitution after alpha-beta-depleted transplantation in children (dated by TCRdb to the mid-2010s). Broadly, across the study: T-cell immune reconstitution after TCRalphabeta/CD19-depleted allogeneic hematopoietic cell transplantation in children was quantitatively tracked in the study by means of TCR repertoire profiling.

Including cysteine and phenylalanine, the CDR3 has 13 amino acids. Only the CDR3 region is kept as DNA, spanning 39 bases read in frame from base 1. Per the germline V gene, SGHRS is the CDR1 and YFSETQ is the CDR2. V loses 4 bases, J loses 2 bases, and the germline ends lie 9 bases apart. The library was made by PCR. The run used an Illumina HiSeq 2500. To normalize quantification of the TCRbeta repertoire, the TCR libraries were built with molecular barcoding that relied on unique molecular identifiers. TCRdb reprocessing: public reads trimmed at Q25 with fastp, clones called with MiXCR, in-frame beta chains kept. Identical CDR3 protein sequences are pooled into one entry, listed with their most common genes and DNA. This sample comprises about 400,000 distinct CDR3 sequences, roughly 22% of them detected only once. 3.8% of the sample lies in the top ten. With respect to this clonotype: Its antigen remains unidentified. No base qualities exist here, and no much larger clone lies one base off it.

This receptor was obtained from a human donor who donated a stem cell graft to a child with acute myeloid leukemia. The sample consisted of PBMCs from the stem cell graft donor, taken from the stem cell graft. The rearranged segments are TRBV5-1 and TRBJ2-5; D gene: possibly TRBD1, on 6 matching bases. In nucleotide form, the sequence is TGCGCCAGCAGCAGGGACAAACAAGAGACCCAGTACTTC. This gives the protein CASSRDKQETQYF.